A single sample gave rise to the 21 T cell receptor beta chains below, sequenced in a study of T cells in Graves' hyperthyroidism and ophthalmopathy. TCR beta CDR3 region amplification was performed from RNA transcripts. The HTBI primer set was used in a first-round RT-PCR of the TCR CDR3. One entry per CDR3 protein, called by TCRdb with MiXCR from the multiplex PCR reads. The sample yields some 620,000 distinct CDR3 sequences, 15% to 20% seen once. Sequenced input: blood. All receptors derive from a woman in her 30s with Graves' hyperthyroidism.

The table lists this clonotype with many counts. The chain carries TRBV6-2 or TRBV6-3 and TRBJ2-5; D possibly corresponds to TRBD2 (5 bases). The CDR3 runs 13 residues. Germline assignment: CDR1 MNHEY and CDR2 SVGEGT. The germline V and J ends were trimmed by 6 bases and 5 bases, with 13 bases remaining between them. The CDR3 reads CASSPTSAETQYF. The DNA for the CDR3 is TGTGCCAGCAGCCCCACTAGTGCGGAGACCCAGTACTTC.

V gene TRBV19 combines with J gene TRBJ2-7; D remains unclear. The CDR3 loop spans 12 amino acids. Trimming took 5 bases from V and 4 from J, leaving 9 bases between them. Germline-derived CDR1 and CDR2 are LNHDA and SQIVND (reference sequence). CDR3 loop: CASSVSRYEQYF. In nucleotides, the CDR3 is TGTGCCAGTAGTGTGAGTCGGTACGAGCAGTACTTC.

This clonotype was detected only a few times. The chain combines TRBV20-1 with TRBJ2-7; perhaps TRBD1 as D (5 bases). From germline, CDR1 is DFQATT and CDR2 SNEGSKA (reference sequence). CDR3 length: 14 amino acids. V was shortened by 2 bases and J by 7 bases, with 18 bases between the two germline ends. The CDR3 protein is CSARPTDTPYEQYF. The CDR3 DNA sequence: TGCAGTGCTAGACCGACAGATACCCCATATGAGCAGTACTTC.

Only a few counts were recorded for this clonotype. The genes are TRBV7-9 and TRBJ2-2, with D perhaps TRBD1 (7 bases). CDR3 length: 18 amino acids. The V end lost 4 bases, the J end lost 2 bases, and 20 bases lay between the germline ends. Per the germline V gene, CDR1 is SEHNR and CDR2 is FQNEAQ (reference sequence). CDR3 residues: CASSSRGTRGANTGELFF. The CDR3, as DNA: TGTGCCAGCAGCTCGCGGGGTACCAGGGGGGCCAACACCGGGGAGCTGTTTTTT.

The chain is built from TRBV5-1 and TRBJ1-2; D not resolved. Per the germline V gene, CDR1 is SGHRS and CDR2 is YFSETQ. V gave up 3 bases and J gave up 0 bases, with 6 bases separating them. The CDR3 is made up of 13 amino acids. The CDR3 sequence: CASSSDTNYGYTF. The DNA for the CDR3 is TGCGCCAGCAGCTCTGACACTAACTATGGCTACACCTTC.

This clonotype has ten or more counts. The chain couples TRBV28 to TRBJ2-2, with D perhaps TRBD1 (6 bases). The CDR3 sequence is 15 residues long. Trimming took 8 bases from V and 3 from J, leaving 16 bases between them. Germline CDR1 reads MDHEN; CDR2 reads SYDVKM. The CDR3: CASSETRGDTGELFF. DNA for the CDR3: TGTGCCAGCTCCGAGACCAGGGGCGACACCGGGGAGCTGTTTTTT.

This chain connects TRBV20-1 to TRBJ1-1; D is undetermined. The germline CDR1 and CDR2 sequences are DFQATT and SNEGSKA (reference sequence). The CDR3 runs 11 residues. The V and J ends lost 6 bases and 0 bases respectively, with 5 bases between them. The CDR3 DNA reads TGCAGTGCGGCCTTGAACACTGAAGCTTTCTTT. Protein: CSAALNTEAFF.

In its sample, this clonotype was seen many times. This chain links TRBV28 with TRBJ1-2, with 10 bases fitting TRBD1. The CDR3 is made up of 16 amino acids. Looked up from germline, CDR1 is MDHEN and CDR2 is SYDVKM. Germline trimming cut 3 bases from V and 5 bases from J; bases unmatched to any gene: 9. DNA of the CDR3: TGTGCCAGCAGTTTGGTACCGCCGGACAGGGGGTATGGCTACACCTTC. Its translation is CASSLVPPDRGYGYTF.

This chain links TRBV28 with TRBJ1-1, with TRBD1 as a possible D gene (5 bases). The CDR3 has 15 residues. Germline values: CDR1 MDHEN, CDR2 SYDVKM. V was cut by 3 bases and J by 1 base, with 12 bases left in between. The CDR3 protein is CASSFRGSGNTEAFF. As DNA, the CDR3 is TGTGCCAGCAGTTTCCGGGGCTCTGGGAACACTGAAGCTTTCTTT.

The chain recombines TRBV6-1 with TRBJ1-4, with D unclear. With 6 bases removed from V and 6 bases from J, the gap between germline ends came to 5 bases. This CDR3 region has 11 residues. Germline CDR1 and CDR2: MNHNS and SASEGT. DNA for the CDR3: TGTGCCAGCAGGGACGATGAAAAACTGTTTTTT. Amino acids: CASRDDEKLFF.

Remarks on this clonotype: This may be a read error: a much more frequent sequence differs by one nucleotide. The chain uses TRBV29-1 and TRBJ2-3; D is undetermined. Trimming stripped 7 bases from V and 4 bases from J, with 15 bases between. The germline V gene encodes CDR1 SQVTM and CDR2 ANQGSEA. This CDR3 spans 13 amino acids. This CDR3 is CSGRARYADTQYF. CDR3 DNA: TGCAGCGGCCGGGCTCGCTACGCAGATACGCAGTATTTT.

The chain links TRBV9 to TRBJ1-2; possible D gene TRBD1, 5 bases. V dropped 1 base and J dropped 3 bases, with 13 bases sitting between them. The CDR3 has 15 residues. Germline V gives CDR1 SGDLS, CDR2 YYNGEE. This chain's CDR3 is CASSVSEGPDYGYTF. The CDR3 nucleotides are TGTGCCAGCAGCGTATCGGAGGGGCCCGACTATGGCTACACCTTC.

This sequence joins TRBV28 and TRBJ2-7, with 13 bases aligning to TRBD2. CDR3 size: 20 residues. With V trimmed by 4 bases and J by 1 base, 16 bases remained unmatched. Per germline, CDR1 MDHEN and CDR2 SYDVKM. CDR3 amino acids: CASSSTDTRGTSGISYEQYF. The CDR3 bases are TGTGCCAGCAGTTCCACGGACACGCGGGGGACTAGCGGGATATCCTACGAGCAGTACTTC.

This clonotype was seen repeatedly, ten times or more. The chain combines TRBV27 with TRBJ1-1; D is unresolved. The CDR3 has 13 residues. Germline V lookup: CDR1 MNHEY, CDR2 SMNVEV (reference sequence). The germline V and J ends were trimmed by 6 bases and 1 base, with 9 bases remaining between them. The CDR3 nucleotides read TGTGCCAGCAGGCTAGCGGCGAACACTGAAGCTTTCTTT. Its translation: CASRLAANTEAFF.

The chain links TRBV7-8 to TRBJ1-6; TRBD1 is a possible D gene (6 bases). The CDR3 is 16 residues long. CDR1 and CDR2 from the germline V gene are SGHVS and FQNEAQ. The V end lost 0 bases, the J end lost 7 bases, and 13 bases lay between the germline ends. CDR3 sequence reads: CASSLAMGARNSPLHF. CDR3 in DNA: TGTGCCAGCAGCTTAGCGATGGGGGCGCGAAATTCACCCCTCCACTTT.

This clonotype was seen many times. V and J are TRBV28 and TRBJ2-1; unclear D gene. This CDR3 is built from 12 residues. Trimming stripped 1 base from V and 9 bases from J, with 7 bases between. Germline V gene sequence: CDR1 MDHEN, CDR2 SYDVKM. The CDR3 loop is CASSLSWFEQFF. CDR3 nucleotide sequence: TGTGCCAGCAGTTTATCTTGGTTTGAGCAGTTCTTC.

The genes are TRBV12-3 or TRBV12-4 and TRBJ2-2, with TRBD2 identical over 9 bases. V was clipped by 6 bases and J by 7 bases; unmatched bases: 6. The CDR3 has 14 amino acids. The CDR3 bases are TGTGCCAGCAGCCAGGGGACTAGCATCGGGGAGCTGTTTTTT. Protein product: CASSQGTSIGELFF.

The gene calls are TRBV7-3 and TRBJ1-2; weak D call: TRBD1 (5 bases). With 3 bases removed from V and 8 bases from J, the gap between germline ends came to 19 bases. The CDR3 totals 15 residues. Per the germline V gene, CDR1 is SGHTA and CDR2 is FQGTGA. CDR3 in DNA: TGTGCCAGCAGCTTTGGCGGGACGGAGACTAGGGGCTACACCTTC. Protein: CASSFGGTETRGYTF.

The chain joins TRBV3-1 to TRBJ1-1, with D possibly matching TRBD1 (5 bases). In germline, CDR1 is LGHDT, CDR2 YNNKEL (reference sequence). The V end lost 2 bases, the J end lost 5 bases, and 12 bases lay between the germline ends. This CDR3 region has 14 residues. CDR3 nucleotide sequence: TGTGCCAGCAGCCAACGGGGGTTGTATACTGAAGCTTTCTTT. This encodes CASSQRGLYTEAFF.

This clonotype was counted ten times or more. The gene calls are TRBV12-3 or TRBV12-4 and TRBJ1-5; D gene unclear. The V and J ends lost 3 bases and 12 bases respectively, with 12 bases between them. CDR3 length: 12 residues. The CDR3 nucleotides read TGTGCCAGCAGTTTGGGTGGTCAGAGCCAGCATTTT. Amino acids: CASSLGGQSQHF.

This clonotype was found many times. The chain combines TRBV12-3 or TRBV12-4 with TRBJ2-1; D gene ambiguous. Trimming removed 7 bases from V and 11 bases from J, with 12 bases in between. The CDR3 sequence is 11 residues long. The CDR3 spells CASTQLDQQFF. CDR3 coding DNA: TGTGCCAGCACCCAATTGGATCAGCAGTTCTTC.